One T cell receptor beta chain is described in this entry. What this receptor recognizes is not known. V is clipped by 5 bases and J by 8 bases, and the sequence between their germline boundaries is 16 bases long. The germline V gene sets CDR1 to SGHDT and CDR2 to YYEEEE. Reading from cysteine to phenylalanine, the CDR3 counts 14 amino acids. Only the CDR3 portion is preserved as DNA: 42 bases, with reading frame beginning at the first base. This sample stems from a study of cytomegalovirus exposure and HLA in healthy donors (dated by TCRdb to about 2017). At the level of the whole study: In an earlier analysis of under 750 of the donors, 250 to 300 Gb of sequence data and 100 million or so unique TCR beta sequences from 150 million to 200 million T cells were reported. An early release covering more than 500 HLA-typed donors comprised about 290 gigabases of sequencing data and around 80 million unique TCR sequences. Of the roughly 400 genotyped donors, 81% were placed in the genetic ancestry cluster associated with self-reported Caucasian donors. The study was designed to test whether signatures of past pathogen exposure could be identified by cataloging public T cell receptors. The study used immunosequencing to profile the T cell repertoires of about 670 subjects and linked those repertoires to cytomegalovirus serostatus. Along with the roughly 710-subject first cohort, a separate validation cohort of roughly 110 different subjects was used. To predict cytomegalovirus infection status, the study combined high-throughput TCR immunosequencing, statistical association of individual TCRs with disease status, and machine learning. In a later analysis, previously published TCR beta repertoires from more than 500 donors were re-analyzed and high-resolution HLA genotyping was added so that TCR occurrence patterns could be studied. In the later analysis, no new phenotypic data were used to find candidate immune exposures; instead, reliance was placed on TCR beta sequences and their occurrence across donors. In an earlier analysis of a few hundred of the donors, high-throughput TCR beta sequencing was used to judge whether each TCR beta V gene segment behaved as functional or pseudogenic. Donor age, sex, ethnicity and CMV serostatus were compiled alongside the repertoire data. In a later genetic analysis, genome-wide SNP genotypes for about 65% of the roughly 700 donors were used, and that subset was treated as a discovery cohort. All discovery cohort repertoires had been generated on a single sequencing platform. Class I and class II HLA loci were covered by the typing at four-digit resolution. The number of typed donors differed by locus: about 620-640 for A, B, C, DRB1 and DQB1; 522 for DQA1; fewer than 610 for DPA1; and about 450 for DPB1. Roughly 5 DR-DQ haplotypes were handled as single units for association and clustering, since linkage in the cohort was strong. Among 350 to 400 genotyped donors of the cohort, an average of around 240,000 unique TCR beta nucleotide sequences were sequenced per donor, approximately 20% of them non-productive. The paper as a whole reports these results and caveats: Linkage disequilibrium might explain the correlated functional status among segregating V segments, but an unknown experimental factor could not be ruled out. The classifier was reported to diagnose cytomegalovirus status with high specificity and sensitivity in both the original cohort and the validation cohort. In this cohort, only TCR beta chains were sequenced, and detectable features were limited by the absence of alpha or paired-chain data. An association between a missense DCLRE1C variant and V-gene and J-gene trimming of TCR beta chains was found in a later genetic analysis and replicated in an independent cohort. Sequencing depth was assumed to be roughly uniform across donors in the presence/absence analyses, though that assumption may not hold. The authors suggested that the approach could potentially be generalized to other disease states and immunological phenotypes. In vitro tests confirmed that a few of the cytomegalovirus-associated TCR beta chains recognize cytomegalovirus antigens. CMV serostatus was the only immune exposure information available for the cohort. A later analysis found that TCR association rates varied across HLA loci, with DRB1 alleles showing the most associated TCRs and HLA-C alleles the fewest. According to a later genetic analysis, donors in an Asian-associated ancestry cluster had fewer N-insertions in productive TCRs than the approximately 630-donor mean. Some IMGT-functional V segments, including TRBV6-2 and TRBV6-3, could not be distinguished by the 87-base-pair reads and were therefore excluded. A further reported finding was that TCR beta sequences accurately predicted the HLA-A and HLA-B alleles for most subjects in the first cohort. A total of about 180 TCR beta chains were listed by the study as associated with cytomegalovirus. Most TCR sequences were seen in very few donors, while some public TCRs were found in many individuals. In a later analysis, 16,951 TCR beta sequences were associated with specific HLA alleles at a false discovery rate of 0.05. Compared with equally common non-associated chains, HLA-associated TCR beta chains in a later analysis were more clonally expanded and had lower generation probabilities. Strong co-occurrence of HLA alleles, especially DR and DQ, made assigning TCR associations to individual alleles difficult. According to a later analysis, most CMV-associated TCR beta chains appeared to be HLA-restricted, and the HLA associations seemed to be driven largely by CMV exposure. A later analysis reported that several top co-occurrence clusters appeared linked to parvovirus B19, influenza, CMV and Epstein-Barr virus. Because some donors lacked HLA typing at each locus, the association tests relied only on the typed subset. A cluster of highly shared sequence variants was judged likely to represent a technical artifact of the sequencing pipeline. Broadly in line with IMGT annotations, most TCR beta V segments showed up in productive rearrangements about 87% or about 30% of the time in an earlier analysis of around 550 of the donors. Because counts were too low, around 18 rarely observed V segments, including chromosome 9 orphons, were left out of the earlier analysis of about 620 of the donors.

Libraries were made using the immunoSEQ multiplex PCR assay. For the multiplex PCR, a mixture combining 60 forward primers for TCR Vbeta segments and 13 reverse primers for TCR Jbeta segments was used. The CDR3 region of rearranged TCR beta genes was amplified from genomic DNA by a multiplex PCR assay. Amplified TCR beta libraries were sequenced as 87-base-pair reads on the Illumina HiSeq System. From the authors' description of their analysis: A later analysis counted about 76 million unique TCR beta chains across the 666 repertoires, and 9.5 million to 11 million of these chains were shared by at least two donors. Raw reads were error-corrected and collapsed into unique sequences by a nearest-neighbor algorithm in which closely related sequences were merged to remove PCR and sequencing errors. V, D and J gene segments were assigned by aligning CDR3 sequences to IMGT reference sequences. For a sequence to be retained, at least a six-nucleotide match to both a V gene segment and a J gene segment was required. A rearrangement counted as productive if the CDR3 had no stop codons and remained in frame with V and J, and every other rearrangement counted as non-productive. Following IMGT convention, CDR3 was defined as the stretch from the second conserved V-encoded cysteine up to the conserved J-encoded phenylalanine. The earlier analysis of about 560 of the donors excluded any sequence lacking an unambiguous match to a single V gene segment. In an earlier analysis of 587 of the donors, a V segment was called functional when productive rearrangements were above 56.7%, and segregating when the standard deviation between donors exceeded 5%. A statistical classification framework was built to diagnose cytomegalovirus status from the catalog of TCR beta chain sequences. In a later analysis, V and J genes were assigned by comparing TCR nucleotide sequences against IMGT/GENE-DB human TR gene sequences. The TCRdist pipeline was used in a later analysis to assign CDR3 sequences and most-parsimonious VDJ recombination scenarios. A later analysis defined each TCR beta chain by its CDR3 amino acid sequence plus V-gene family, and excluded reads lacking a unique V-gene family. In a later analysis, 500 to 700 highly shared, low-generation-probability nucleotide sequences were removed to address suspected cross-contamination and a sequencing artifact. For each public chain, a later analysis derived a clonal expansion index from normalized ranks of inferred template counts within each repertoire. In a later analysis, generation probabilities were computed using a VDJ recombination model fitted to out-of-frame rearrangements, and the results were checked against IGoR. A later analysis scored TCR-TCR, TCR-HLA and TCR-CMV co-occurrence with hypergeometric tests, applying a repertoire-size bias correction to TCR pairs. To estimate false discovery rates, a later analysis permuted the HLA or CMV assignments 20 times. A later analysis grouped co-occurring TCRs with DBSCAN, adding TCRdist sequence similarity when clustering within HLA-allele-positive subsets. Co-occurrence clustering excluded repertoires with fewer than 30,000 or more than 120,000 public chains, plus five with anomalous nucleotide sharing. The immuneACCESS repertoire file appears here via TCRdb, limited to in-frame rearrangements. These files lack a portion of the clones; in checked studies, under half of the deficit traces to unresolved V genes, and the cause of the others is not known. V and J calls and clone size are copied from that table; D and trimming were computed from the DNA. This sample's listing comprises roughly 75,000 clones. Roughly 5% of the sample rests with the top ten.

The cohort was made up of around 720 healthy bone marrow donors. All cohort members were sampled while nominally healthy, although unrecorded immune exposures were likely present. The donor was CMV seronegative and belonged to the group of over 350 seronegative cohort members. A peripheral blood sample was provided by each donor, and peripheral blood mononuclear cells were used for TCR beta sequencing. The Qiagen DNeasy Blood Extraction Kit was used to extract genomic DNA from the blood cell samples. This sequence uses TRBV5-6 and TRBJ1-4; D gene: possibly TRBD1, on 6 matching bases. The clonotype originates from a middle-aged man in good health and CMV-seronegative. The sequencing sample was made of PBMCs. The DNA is TGTGCCAGCAGTCGCCGGGACACTGGGGAAAAACTGTTTTTT. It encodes CASSRRDTGEKLFF. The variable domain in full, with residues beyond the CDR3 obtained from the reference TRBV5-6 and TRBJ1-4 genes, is DAGVTQSPTHLIKTRGQQVTLRCSPKSGHDTVSWYQQALGQGPQFIFQYYEEEERQRGNFPDRFSGHQFPNYSSELNVNALLLGDSALYLCASSRRDTGEKLFFGSGTQLSVL.